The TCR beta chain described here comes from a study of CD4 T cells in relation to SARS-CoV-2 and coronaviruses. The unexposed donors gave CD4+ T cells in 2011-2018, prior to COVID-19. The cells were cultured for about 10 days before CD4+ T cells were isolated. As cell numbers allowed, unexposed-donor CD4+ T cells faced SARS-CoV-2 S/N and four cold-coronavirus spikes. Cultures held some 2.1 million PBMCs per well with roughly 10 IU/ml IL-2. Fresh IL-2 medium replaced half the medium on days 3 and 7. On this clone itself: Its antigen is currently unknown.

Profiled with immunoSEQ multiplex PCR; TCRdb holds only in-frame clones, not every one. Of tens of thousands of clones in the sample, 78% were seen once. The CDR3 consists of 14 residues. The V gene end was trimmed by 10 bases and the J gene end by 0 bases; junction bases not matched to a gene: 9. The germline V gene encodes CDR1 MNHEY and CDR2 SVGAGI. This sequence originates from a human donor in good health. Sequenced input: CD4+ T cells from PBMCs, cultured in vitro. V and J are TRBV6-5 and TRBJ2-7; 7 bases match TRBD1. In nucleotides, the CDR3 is TGTGCCACCTTGATCCGACAGGGCTCCTACGAGCAGTACTTC. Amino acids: CATLIRQGSYEQYF.